The rows below give T cell receptor beta chains drawn from one sample of a study of blood T cell repertoires in COVID-19. The assay was immunoSEQ multiplex PCR, and TCRdb's table has in-frame clones only and misses some. Of 250,000 to 300,000 clones in the sample, approximately 87% were seen once. Material for sequencing was peripheral blood. The source of these receptors is a young woman with COVID-19, enrolled during active disease. The CDR3 runs from the conserved cysteine through the conserved F or W. A D gene is named only where the DNA matches it firmly. Clone size is given for some rows only: seen once, a few or many times, or a class if the clone is expanded.

length: 15; size: NA; J: TRBJ1-2; V: TRBV12-5; D: NA; DNA: TGTGCTAGTGGTTTGGCCCCGGGTGGGGAGCACGGCTACACCTTC; CDR3: CASGLAPGGEHGYTF
length: 15; size: NA; J: TRBJ2-2; V: TRBV4-2; D: NA; DNA: TGTGCCAGCAGCCAAAGGGGGAGTGGCACCGGGGAGCTGTTTTTT; CDR3: CASSQRGSGTGELFF
length: 15; size: NA; J: TRBJ1-1; V: TRBV28; D: NA; DNA: TGTGCCAGCAGTTTGTTAGGCAGGAAGAAGCCTGAAGCTTTCTTT; CDR3: CASSLLGRKKPEAFF
length: 12; size: NA; J: TRBJ2-1; V: TRBV13; D: TRBD1; DNA: TGTGCCAGGGGACAGGGGAAGAATGAGCAGTTCTTC; CDR3: CARGQGKNEQFF
length: 14; size: NA; J: TRBJ2-1; V: TRBV28; D: TRBD2; DNA: TGTGCCAGCACCCCGGGACTACTCCTCAGTGAGCAGTTCTTC; CDR3: CASTPGLLLSEQFF
length: 14; size: NA; J: TRBJ1-2; V: TRBV4-1; D: TRBD1; DNA: TGCGCCAGCAGCCTCGGACAGGGGGAAGTAGGCTACACCTTC; CDR3: CASSLGQGEVGYTF
length: 17; size: NA; J: TRBJ1-3; V: TRBV5-1; D: NA; DNA: TGCGCCAGCAGCTTGGGGCCCCTAGGGGACTCTGGAAACACCATATATTTT; CDR3: CASSLGPLGDSGNTIYF
length: 16; size: NA; J: TRBJ2-7; V: TRBV9; D: TRBD2; DNA: TGTGCCAGCAGCACGCAAAAAGCGGGGGGCCTTTACGAGCAGTACTTC; CDR3: CASSTQKAGGLYEQYF
length: 13; size: few; J: TRBJ2-7; V: TRBV7-9; D: NA; DNA: TGTGCCAGCAGCTCAGCACCGGCGGTCGAGCAGTACTTC; CDR3: CASSSAPAVEQYF
length: 13; size: NA; J: TRBJ1-1; V: TRBV4-1; D: NA; DNA: TGCGCCAGCAGCCAAATTCCAGACACTGAAGCTTTCTTT; CDR3: CASSQIPDTEAFF
length: 15; size: NA; J: TRBJ2-5; V: TRBV28; D: NA; DNA: TGTGCCAGCAGCCTCCGACAGGCCTTACAAGAGACCCAGTACTTC; CDR3: CASSLRQALQETQYF
length: 15; size: NA; J: TRBJ2-7; V: TRBV6-5; D: TRBD2; DNA: TGTGCCAGCAGGAAGGGGCGGGGGGGAACCTACGAGCAGTACTTC; CDR3: CASRKGRGGTYEQYF
length: 12; size: NA; J: TRBJ2-1; V: TRBV10-1; D: NA; DNA: TGCGCCAGCAGTGAGTCCACAGGGTTGGCGTTCTTC; CDR3: CASSESTGLAFF
length: 16; size: NA; J: TRBJ2-3; V: TRBV11-3; D: TRBD2; DNA: TGTGCCAGCAGCCCGGAGGGGCGTCTAGCGGCAGATACGCAGTATTTT; CDR3: CASSPEGRLAADTQYF
length: 15; size: few; J: TRBJ2-5; V: TRBV14; D: TRBD1; DNA: TGTGCCAGCAGCCGGCCGGGACAGGCCCAAGAGACCCAGTACTTC; CDR3: CASSRPGQAQETQYF
length: 13; size: NA; J: TRBJ1-1; V: TRBV9; D: NA; DNA: TGTGCCAGCAGCTTTCAGGGGAGAGGTGAAGCTTTCTTT; CDR3: CASSFQGRGEAFF
length: 15; size: NA; J: TRBJ1-2; V: TRBV3-1/TRBV3-2; D: NA; DNA: TGTGCCAGCAGCCGAAACGACAAGGTTTCCTATGGCTACACCTTC; CDR3: CASSRNDKVSYGYTF
length: 15; size: NA; J: TRBJ2-5; V: TRBV2; D: NA; DNA: TGTGCCAGCAGAGACGGGACACGGTACCAAGAGACCCAGTACTTC; CDR3: CASRDGTRYQETQYF
length: 15; size: NA; J: TRBJ2-1; V: TRBV10-2; D: TRBD1; DNA: TGCGCCAGCAGTAGTCAGGGGGCCCCCTACAATGAGCAGTTCTTC; CDR3: CASSSQGAPYNEQFF
length: 16; size: NA; J: TRBJ2-1; V: TRBV18; D: TRBD2; DNA: TGTGCCAGCTCACCGGGACTAGATCCACTCGGCAATGAGCAGTTCTTC; CDR3: CASSPGLDPLGNEQFF
length: 18; size: many; J: TRBJ2-3; V: TRBV7-9; D: TRBD1; DNA: TGTGCCAGCAGTATGAGGGCTCGGGACAGGGTATCACCAGATACGCAGTATTTT; CDR3: CASSMRARDRVSPDTQYF
length: 17; size: NA; J: TRBJ1-5; V: TRBV15; D: NA; DNA: TGTGCCACCAGCAGAAGTTCGGGACAACTTTTGGGGCAGCCCCAGCATTTT; CDR3: CATSRSSGQLLGQPQHF
length: 13; size: NA; J: TRBJ1-2; V: TRBV14; D: NA; DNA: TGTGCCAGCAGCCCGGAATCGACAGGTGGCTACACCTTC; CDR3: CASSPESTGGYTF
length: 16; size: NA; J: TRBJ2-1; V: TRBV15; D: NA; DNA: TGTGCCACCAGCAGAGGAGGAACAGGGCTATCCAATGAGCAGTTCTTC; CDR3: CATSRGGTGLSNEQFF
length: 15; size: NA; J: TRBJ2-7; V: TRBV19; D: NA; DNA: TGTGCCAGTAGTATTAATTGGTGGACAGACTACGAGCAGTACTTC; CDR3: CASSINWWTDYEQYF
length: 16; size: NA; J: TRBJ1-2; V: TRBV7-2; D: NA; DNA: TGTGCCAGCAGCTTAGTGGGGCAGGGGTGGGGGTATGGCTACACCTTC; CDR3: CASSLVGQGWGYGYTF
length: 16; size: NA; J: TRBJ2-1; V: TRBV18; D: TRBD2; DNA: TGTGCCAGCTTAGGACTAGCGGGGGAAAGATACAATGAGCAGTTCTTC; CDR3: CASLGLAGERYNEQFF